This passage covers 17 T cell receptor beta chains from one sample sequenced in a study of blood T cell repertoires in COVID-19. Using immunoSEQ multiplex PCR, the repertoire was profiled, and TCRdb retains in-frame clones only, with some absent. The table records more than 300,000 clones, around 87% of them present only once. The sequenced material came from PBMCs or T cells enriched from blood (not recorded which). Receptors originate from a man aged 40-49 years in a cohort exposed to, infected with or recovered from COVID-19 (not recorded which).

The chain uses TRBV5-1 and TRBJ2-7; D possibly corresponds to TRBD1 (6 bases). V was pared by 4 bases and J by 2 bases, with 13 bases between. Looked up from germline, CDR1 is SGHRS and CDR2 is YFSETQ. The CDR3 sequence is 14 residues long. The DNA of the CDR3 is TGCGCCAGCAGCGGTGGGACAAAAACCTACGAGCAGTACTTC. It codes for CASSGGTKTYEQYF.

The gene calls are TRBV4-1 and TRBJ1-4, with D tentatively TRBD1 (5 bases). This CDR3 spans 15 amino acids. Trimming cost V 0 bases and J 10 bases, with 15 bases left between them. The germline gives CDR1 MGHRA, CDR2 YSYEKL. The CDR3 coding sequence is TGCGCCAGCAGCCAAGAGCCAGGGTCGGTTGGAAAACTGTTTTTT. Translating gives CASSQEPGSVGKLFF.

The chain carries TRBV6-5 and TRBJ2-1; 16 bases line up with TRBD2. The CDR3 is made up of 15 amino acids. V lost 8 bases, J lost 8 bases, and 6 bases stayed unmatched. Germline assignment: CDR1 MNHEY and CDR2 SVGAGI. Here the CDR3 reads CASGGGLAGGDEQFF. The CDR3 bases are TGTGCCAGCGGGGGGGGACTAGCGGGAGGGGATGAGCAGTTCTTC.

The chain carries TRBV11-3 and TRBJ2-5; possible D gene TRBD1, 5 bases. The CDR3 has 13 amino acids. Germline V gene data show CDR1 as SGHNT and CDR2 as YENEEA. Deletions cut 4 bases from V and 5 bases from J, with 11 bases between. CDR3 sequence (DNA): TGTGCCAGCAGCTCCGGCAGGGCTGAGACCCAGTACTTC. Protein sequence: CASSSGRAETQYF.

In DNA form, the CDR3 reads TGTGCCAGCAGCGTTTACAGGGGCCGCTACGAGCAGTACTTC. This sequence encodes CASSVYRGRYEQYF. The chain recombines TRBV7-9 with TRBJ2-7; 7 bases line up with TRBD1. CDR3 size: 14 residues. The germline CDR1 and CDR2 sequences are SEHNR and FQNEAQ (reference sequence). Trimming cost V 5 bases and J 3 bases; bases outside gene matches: 7.

The chain is built from TRBV7-2 and TRBJ1-1; 9 bases fit TRBD1. The CDR3 length is 14 residues. The germline V gene has CDR1 SGHTA and CDR2 FQGNSA. Germline trimming cut 0 bases from V and 8 bases from J; bases unmatched to any gene: 4. The DNA of the CDR3 is TGTGCCAGCAGCTTAGCGTTGGGGACAGGGGAAGCTTTCTTT. It codes for CASSLALGTGEAFF.

The V and J genes are TRBV27 and TRBJ1-1; D ambiguous. V was trimmed by 3 bases and J by 0 bases, leaving 20 bases between them. Per the germline V gene, CDR1 is MNHEY and CDR2 is SMNVEV (reference sequence). This CDR3 region has 18 residues. CDR3 region: CASSLTRPRGLMNTEAFF. CDR3 DNA sequence: TGTGCCAGCAGTTTGACACGGCCAAGAGGGCTTATGAACACTGAAGCTTTCTTT.

The chain joins TRBV19 to TRBJ2-7; possibly TRBD1 for D (6 bases). Germline V CDR1 and CDR2: LNHDA, SQIVND (reference sequence). With 4 bases removed from V and 0 bases from J, the gap between germline ends came to 16 bases. The CDR3 totals 16 residues. The CDR3 nucleotides are TGTGCCAGTAGTAACCAGCAGGGGACCCCCTCCTACGAGCAGTACTTC. It specifies CASSNQQGTPSYEQYF. The full variable domain, rest sourced from reference TRBV19 and TRBJ2-7, is DGGITQSPKYLFRKEGQNVTLSCEQNLNHDAMYWYRQDPGQGLRLIYYSQIVNDFQKGDIAEGYSVSREKKESFPLTVTSAQKNPTAFYLCASSNQQGTPSYEQYFGPGTRLTVT.

J is TRBJ2-1 and V is TRBV18; no clear D. In germline, CDR1 is KGHSH, CDR2 LQKENI. The V end was cut by 4 bases, the J end by 8 bases, with 9 bases between. This CDR3 region has 12 residues. CDR3 coding DNA: TGTGCCAGCTCACGAAGAGAGGATGAGCAGTTCTTC. Residues: CASSRREDEQFF.

The chain uses TRBV5-3 and TRBJ1-4; 8 nucleotides agree with TRBD1. TRBV5-3 is labeled an ORF, and its function is uncertain. The CDR3 runs to 15 residues. J lost 5 bases, V lost 5 bases, and 8 bases had no gene match. In DNA, the CDR3 is TGTGCCAGAAGTCTCTGGGACAGGAAGAATGAAAAACTGTTTTTT. Amino acids: CARSLWDRKNEKLFF.

V and J are TRBV7-3 and TRBJ2-2; D ambiguous. Trimming stripped 5 bases from V and 6 bases from J, with 22 bases between. CDR1 is SGHTA, CDR2 FQGTGA, per germline. This CDR3 has 17 residues. The CDR3 DNA reads as TGTGCCAGCAGCCTACTACCCGCCCTAGTTTCAGCCGGGGAGCTGTTTTTT. This encodes CASSLLPALVSAGELFF.

V is TRBV5-1 and J is TRBJ2-2; TRBD2 matches at 11 bases. This CDR3 is built from 15 residues. Looked up from germline, CDR1 is SGHRS and CDR2 is YFSETQ. Germline trimming cut 4 bases from V and 6 bases from J; bases unmatched to any gene: 5. Written as DNA, the CDR3 is TGCGCCAGCAGCCCGGGACTAGCGGTTGCCGGGGAGCTGTTTTTT. Its protein product is CASSPGLAVAGELFF.

This clone is a singleton in its sample. The chain carries TRBV5-4 and TRBJ2-1; no clear D. V lost 1 base and J lost 11, with 22 bases in between. There are 16 residues in the CDR3. The germline V gene encodes CDR1 SGHNT and CDR2 YYREEE (reference sequence). As DNA, the CDR3 is TGTGCCAGCAGCTTGTGGCTAGGTTTGGGTAATAATCAGCAGTTCTTC. The encoded protein is CASSLWLGLGNNQQFF.

The CDR3: CAWSGTGGETQYF. As DNA, the CDR3 is TGTGCCTGGAGTGGGACAGGCGGTGAGACCCAGTACTTC. This chain links TRBV30 with TRBJ2-5; 7 bases are a match to TRBD1. V lost 1 base to trimming and J lost 5 bases; unmatched junction nucleotides: 4. Germline lookup yields CDR1 GTSNPN and CDR2 SVGIG (reference sequence). The CDR3 covers 13 residues.

The gene calls are TRBV10-1 and TRBJ2-3; 10 positions match TRBD2. V shed 8 bases and J 0 bases; nucleotides not matched to a gene: 8. CDR1 and CDR2 (germline): WNHNN, SYGVQD (reference sequence). The CDR3 extends over 16 amino acids. Here the CDR3 DNA reads TGCGCCAGCTCCTTCGGACTAGCGGCTAGCACAGATACGCAGTATTTT. This translates into CASSFGLAASTDTQYF.

The chain carries TRBV5-4 and TRBJ2-3; 11 nucleotides match TRBD2. The V gene's germline CDR1 is SGHNT and CDR2 YYREEE (reference sequence). This CDR3 is built from 17 residues. The V segment lost 4 bases and the J segment 6 bases; nucleotides outside the gene matches: 13. CDR3 in amino acids: CASSKSVSPSGRDTQYF. CDR3 nucleotides: TGTGCCAGCAGCAAAAGTGTGTCCCCTAGCGGGAGGGATACGCAGTATTTT. The full variable domain, rest sourced from reference TRBV5-4 and TRBJ2-3, is ETGVTQSPTHLIKTRGQQVTLRCSSQSGHNTVSWYQQALGQGPQFIFQYYREEENGRGNFPPRFSGLQFPNYSSELNVNALELDDSALYLCASSKSVSPSGRDTQYFGPGTRLTVL.

DNA for the CDR3: TGTGCCAGCAGTCCCCGACAGGGGGCATACACCGGGGAGCTGTTTTTT. This translates into CASSPRQGAYTGELFF. J is TRBJ2-2 and V is TRBV28; TRBD1 matches 10 bases. Germline V gene sequence: CDR1 MDHEN, CDR2 SYDVKM. J lost 3 bases, V lost 5 bases, and 6 bases had no gene match. The CDR3 is made up of 16 amino acids.